This TCR beta chain derives from a study of blood T cells in healthy people across ages. CDR3 length: 15 amino acids. Germline lookup yields CDR1 SGDLS and CDR2 YYNGEE. This clonotype was observed a handful of times. A J-beta primer mix and a sample-barcoded 5' primer were used in a second PCR of about 7 to 11 cycles. TCRdb recomputed calls from the 5' RACE reads with MiXCR, one row per CDR3 protein. The repertoire holds approximately 800,000 distinct CDR3 sequences, with approximately 55% as singletons. The receptor comes from an elderly man in good health. The chain is built from TRBV9 and TRBJ2-4; 9 bases align to TRBD2. Matching the DNA end better, TRBJ2-7 makes the J call doubtful. Sequenced sample: blood. The CDR3 is CASSVGAGGPDEQYF. The CDR3 DNA sequence: TGTGCCAGCAGCGTAGGGGCGGGAGGGCCCGACGAGCAGTACTTC.